The present T cell receptor beta chain was sequenced within a study of cytomegalovirus exposure and HLA in healthy donors (dated 2017 in TCRdb). About the study as a whole: In an earlier analysis of 450 to 750 of the donors, 276 Gb of sequence data and roughly 100 million unique TCR beta sequences from 150 million to 200 million T cells were reported. An early release that covered around 590 HLA-typed donors contained around 330 gigabases of sequencing data and 80 million or so unique TCR sequences. Of the 350 to 400 genotyped donors, roughly 80% fell in the genetic ancestry cluster associated with self-reported Caucasian donors. The study was designed to test whether signatures of past pathogen exposure could be identified by cataloging public T cell receptors. The study used immunosequencing to profile the T cell repertoires of approximately 630 subjects and linked those repertoires to cytomegalovirus serostatus. Besides the first cohort of roughly 660 subjects, a separate validation cohort made up of 120 different subjects was used. To predict cytomegalovirus infection status, the study brought together high-throughput TCR immunosequencing, statistical association of individual TCRs with disease status, and machine learning. In a later analysis, previously published TCR beta repertoires from 500 to 750 donors were re-analyzed and high-resolution HLA genotyping was added so that TCR occurrence patterns could be studied. The later analysis used no new phenotypic data to find candidate immune exposures, relying instead on TCR beta sequences and their occurrence across donors. An earlier analysis of 587 of the donors used high-throughput TCR beta sequencing to judge whether each TCR beta V gene segment behaved as functional or pseudogenic. Donor age, sex, ethnicity and CMV serostatus were compiled alongside the repertoire data. A later genetic analysis used genome-wide SNP genotypes for about 60% of the roughly 700 donors, treating that subset as a discovery cohort. Every repertoire in the discovery cohort had been generated on one and the same sequencing platform. HLA typing covered class I and class II loci at four-digit resolution. Typing coverage differed by locus: A, B, C, DRB1 and DQB1 were typed in roughly 620-630 donors, DQA1 in about 510, DPA1 in around 610, and DPB1 in around 440. Roughly 5 DR-DQ haplotypes were treated as single units for association and clustering because of strong linkage in the cohort. Among 398 genotyped donors of the cohort, an average of about 240,000 unique TCR beta nucleotide sequences were sequenced per donor, approximately 20% of them non-productive.

The cohort was made up of 500 to 850 healthy bone marrow donors. At the time of sampling, every cohort member was nominally healthy, though immune exposures that went unrecorded were likely present. The donor tested CMV seropositive, placing the donor among the 290 or so seropositive members of the cohort. A peripheral blood sample was provided by each donor, and peripheral blood mononuclear cells were used for TCR beta sequencing. Genomic DNA was extracted from the blood cell samples with the Qiagen DNeasy Blood Extraction Kit. Library generation was performed with the immunoSEQ multiplex PCR assay. For the multiplex PCR, a mixture combining 60 forward primers for TCR Vbeta segments and 13 reverse primers for TCR Jbeta segments was used. The CDR3 region of rearranged TCR beta genes was amplified from genomic DNA with a multiplex PCR assay. Amplified TCR beta libraries were sequenced as 87-base-pair reads on the Illumina HiSeq System. Regarding the original processing steps: A later analysis tallied 75 million to 95 million unique TCR beta chains across the 700 or so repertoires, and about 10 million of those chains were shared by two or more donors. To remove PCR and sequencing errors, raw reads were error-corrected and collapsed into unique sequences using a nearest-neighbor algorithm that merged closely related sequences. To assign V, D and J gene segments, CDR3 sequences were aligned to IMGT reference sequences. For a sequence to be retained, a match of at least six nucleotides to both a V gene segment and a J gene segment was required. A rearrangement counted as productive if the CDR3 had no stop codons and remained in frame with V and J, and every other rearrangement counted as non-productive. CDR3 was defined by IMGT convention, running from the second conserved V-encoded cysteine to the conserved J-encoded phenylalanine. In an earlier analysis of 500 to 650 of the donors, sequences lacking an unambiguous match to a single V gene segment were excluded. In an earlier analysis of 587 of the donors, V segments were called functional above 56.7% productive rearrangements and were called segregating when the between-donor standard deviation exceeded 5%. To diagnose cytomegalovirus status from the catalog of TCR beta chain sequences, a statistical classification framework was built. A later analysis assigned V and J genes by comparing TCR nucleotide sequences with IMGT/GENE-DB human TR gene sequences. A later analysis assigned CDR3 sequences and most-parsimonious VDJ recombination scenarios with the TCRdist pipeline. In a later analysis, every TCR beta chain was defined by the combination of its CDR3 amino acid sequence and its V-gene family, and reads without a unique V-gene family were dropped. A later analysis removed nearly 600 highly shared, low-generation-probability nucleotide sequences to deal with suspected cross-contamination and a sequencing artifact. In a later analysis, a clonal expansion index was calculated for each public chain from normalized within-repertoire ranks of inferred template counts. A later analysis computed generation probabilities with a VDJ recombination model fitted to out-of-frame rearrangements, and checked the results against IGoR. In a later analysis, hypergeometric tests were used to score TCR-TCR, TCR-HLA and TCR-CMV co-occurrence, with a repertoire-size bias correction applied to TCR pairs. A later analysis estimated false discovery rates by permuting HLA or CMV assignments 20 times. In a later analysis, co-occurring TCRs were grouped using DBSCAN, with TCRdist sequence similarity added in when clustering inside HLA-allele-positive subsets. Repertoires with fewer than 30,000 or more than 120,000 public chains, plus five repertoires with anomalous nucleotide sharing, were excluded from co-occurrence clustering. In its TCRdb copy, this immuneACCESS table keeps in-frame sequences only and misses some clones. Where compared with another copy, unresolved V genes explain less than half of these, and the others have no known cause. V, J and clone size reflect that table, while D and trimming were determined from the DNA. This sample comprises some 67,000 clones, around 87% of them detected only once. The top ten clonotypes cover about 12% of the sample.

The CDR3 starts with the cysteine, ends with the phenylalanine, and has 19 residues. Only the CDR3 part of the read is kept: 57 bases, read in frame from the first base. Trimming leaves V shorter by 4 bases and J shorter by 6 bases, with the junction holding 17 bases beyond the gene matches. CDR1 SGHTS and CDR2 YDEGEE were looked up in the germline V gene. What the study reported, not specific to this receptor: This cohort had only TCR beta chains sequenced, and the lack of alpha or paired-chain data limited which features could be detected. The authors suggested that the approach could potentially be extended to other disease states and immunological phenotypes. A further reported finding was that TCR beta sequences accurately predicted the HLA-A and HLA-B alleles for most subjects in the first cohort. CMV serostatus was the only immune exposure information available for the cohort. A cluster of highly shared sequence variants was judged likely to be a technical artifact of the sequencing pipeline. Sequencing depth was assumed to be roughly uniform across donors in the presence/absence analyses, though that assumption may not hold. HLA typing was unavailable for some donors at each locus, so association tests used only the typed subset. The study gave a list of more than 150 TCR beta chains associated with cytomegalovirus. Most TCR sequences were observed very rarely across donors, whereas some public TCRs were present in many individuals. In vitro tests confirmed that a few of the cytomegalovirus-associated TCR beta chains recognize cytomegalovirus antigens. Correlated functional status among segregating V segments might reflect linkage disequilibrium, but an unknown experimental factor could not be ruled out. According to a later analysis, parvovirus B19, influenza, CMV and Epstein-Barr virus appeared linked to several top co-occurrence clusters. Strong co-occurrence of HLA alleles, especially DR and DQ, made assigning TCR associations to individual alleles difficult. A later genetic analysis associated a missense DCLRE1C variant with V-gene and J-gene trimming of TCR beta chains, and an independent cohort replicated the association. Some IMGT-functional V segments, including TRBV6-2 and TRBV6-3, could not be told apart with the 87-base-pair reads, so those segments were excluded. Because counts were too low, 15 to 20 rarely observed V segments, including chromosome 9 orphons, were left out of the earlier analysis of 587 of the donors. A later analysis found that TCR association rates varied across HLA loci, with DRB1 alleles showing the most associated TCRs and HLA-C alleles the fewest. In a later analysis, HLA-associated TCR beta chains were found to be more clonally expanded and to have lower generation probabilities than equally common non-associated chains. The classifier was reported to diagnose cytomegalovirus status with high specificity and sensitivity in both the original cohort and the validation cohort. A later analysis found that most CMV-associated TCR beta chains appeared HLA-restricted, with HLA associations seemingly driven largely by CMV exposure. An earlier analysis of approximately 590 of the donors showed that most TCR beta V segments appeared in productive rearrangements either about 87% or about 30% of the time, which broadly matched IMGT annotations. A later genetic analysis reported fewer N-insertions in productive TCRs among donors in an Asian-associated ancestry cluster than the roughly 720-donor mean. A later analysis associated some 17,000 TCR beta sequences with specific HLA alleles at a false discovery rate of 0.05.

Of note for this clone: Its antigen remains undetermined. No base qualities exist here, and no much larger clone lies one base off it.

Sequences were obtained from PBMCs. The receptor was isolated from a woman aged 25 to 39 in good health and CMV-seropositive. The chain is encoded by TRBV5-8 joined to TRBJ2-3, and 13 bases in between align with TRBD2. The CDR3: CASSPLRTSGSAYADTQYF. Read as DNA, the sequence is TGTGCCAGCAGCCCCCTACGGACTAGCGGGAGCGCATATGCGGATACGCAGTATTTT.